This T cell receptor (beta chain) comes out of a study of T cells in localized non-small cell lung cancer. Study-wide findings and caveats: A denser population of T cells in blood accompanied longer overall survival. T cell clonality was highest in uninvolved adjacent lung, above tumor. Median detection of top 100 tumor clones in adjacent lung was around 57 clones.

Libraries were prepared by immunoSEQ multiplex PCR; TCRdb keeps only in-frame clonotypes and omits some of them. In the table there are fewer than 40,000 clones, about nine tenths of which are singletons. In the case of this clone: The target antigen is unknown.

The sequencing here drew on peripheral blood mononuclear cells, taken before any cancer treatment. The source is a man aged 40-75 years with stage III lung adenocarcinoma.

The CDR3 DNA follows: TGTGCCAGTAGTATATCGGGGGTAAATTCACCCCTCCACTTT. Translating gives CASSISGVNSPLHF. The chain recombines TRBV19 with TRBJ1-6, with D possibly being TRBD1 (5 bases). The germline gives CDR1 LNHDA, CDR2 SQIVND (reference sequence). Trimming took 2 bases from V and 7 from J, leaving 9 bases between them. This CDR3 has 14 residues.